This T cell receptor beta chain appears in the sequencing data of a study of OX40 agonist ivuxolimab in advanced cancers. Looking at the study overall: The costimulatory receptor OX40 (CD134) was targeted by ivuxolimab, a fully human IgG2 agonistic monoclonal antibody. Partial responses occurred in three dose-escalation patients: two with cutaneous melanoma and one with hepatocellular carcinoma. Intravenous ivuxolimab was administered to patients every 2 weeks at six dose levels: 0.01, 0.1, 0.3, 1.5, 3 and 10 mg/kg. A male proportion of roughly 80% and a mean age of roughly 55 years, ranging from about 20 to 79, were recorded for the dose-escalation cohort. Among the roughly 52 dose-escalation patients, about 20 had hepatocellular carcinoma, roughly 15 melanoma, 9 renal cell carcinoma and 9 head and neck cancer. The point of sequencing TCRbeta in the periphery was to test whether ivuxolimab changed TCR sequence diversity and drove clonal T-cell expansion. The monotherapy dose-escalation portion (N of about 50 patients) of the phase I ivuxolimab trial is reported in the paper. Prior anti-PD-1, anti-PD-L1 or anti-CTLA-4 therapy was permitted, and about 40% of dose-escalation patients had received checkpoint inhibitors. Study-wide conclusions, independent of this receptor: Low levels of normalized T-cell clonal expansion were also shown by some nonresponding patients. At doses of 0.1 to 3.0 mg/kg, clonal expansion of both CD4+ and CD8+ blood T cells was observed from baseline to week 6. After ivuxolimab, CD8+ T cells had more expanded clones than CD4+ T cells on average. In the 0.1-3.0 mg/kg groups, partial responders had among the lowest normalized peripheral clonal expansion, particularly in CD8+ T cells. Which antigens the clonally expanded peripheral T cells were specific for was not determined.

Genomic DNA was extracted from sorted cells for sequencing of the TCRbeta CDR3 region. The immunoSEQ Assay was used to sequence the TCRbeta CDR3 regions. TCRdb provides this immuneACCESS table in a form limited to in-frame rearrangements. Some clones are lacking; in checked studies, under half of them reflect an unresolved V gene, and why the rest are absent is not known. The sample table lists 53,000 or so clones, less than 90% of them with a count of one. The biggest ten clones account for roughly 4.2% of the sample. V drops 5 bases and J drops 2 bases, leaving 16 bases in between. Reading the germline V gene gives CDR1 KGHSH and CDR2 LQKENI. The CDR3, from cysteine to phenylalanine, totals 15 residues. The entry retains the CDR3 DNA only, 45 bases that are in frame from base 1. The trial excluded patients who had a history of autoimmune disease or were on systemic immunosuppression. Peripheral blood for TCR sequencing was collected from all dose cohorts at baseline, on cycle 4 day 1, and on cycle 7 day 1. Samples were obtained from an open-label, multicenter, first-in-human phase I dose-escalation trial of ivuxolimab. Adults with locally advanced or metastatic head and neck squamous cell, hepatocellular, melanoma or renal cell carcinoma were enrolled in the trial. Before TCR sequencing, CD4+ and CD8+ T cells were separately sorted from peripheral blood.

This clone has a single count. Its antigen specificity is not known. The record has no base qualities; no much larger clone is one base away. This clonotype was sampled from an adult with an advanced solid tumor such as melanoma, head and neck, liver or kidney cancer. Rearrangement joined TRBV18 to TRBJ2-7; possibly the D gene is TRBD2, per 5 matching bases. The specimen comprised CD4+ or CD8+ T cells sorted from blood, sampled in a trial of the OX40 agonist ivuxolimab. The CDR3: CASSFASRGTYEQYF. The sequenced DNA: TGTGCCAGCTCATTCGCTAGCCGAGGGACCTACGAGCAGTACTTC.